These T cell receptor beta chains were read from a single sample in a study of cytomegalovirus exposure and HLA in healthy donors. The repertoire was sequenced with immunoSEQ multiplex PCR; TCRdb's copy has only in-frame clones and lacks some. Of tens of thousands of clones in the sample, 72% were seen once. Sequenced input: PBMCs. The origin of the receptors is a woman in her thirties or forties in good health and CMV-seropositive. CDR3s include the opening cysteine and the closing phenylalanine or tryptophan. D genes are given only for firm matches. Clone sizes are given selectively: once, few, many, or a class where the clone is expanded.

CDR3 DNA,CDR3 protein,clone size,J gene,D gene,V gene
TGCGCCAGCAGCCTAAGGGCTAGGGGATTCTATGGCTACACCTTC,CASSLRARGFYGYTF,few,TRBJ1-2,.,TRBV4-1
TGTGCCAGCAGTGTTGGGACAGGGGGTGGCTACACCTTC,CASSVGTGGGYTF,.,TRBJ1-2,TRBD1,TRBV6-5
TGTGCCAGCAGTAGATGGGACAGACAAGAGACCCAGTACTTC,CASSRWDRQETQYF,.,TRBJ2-5,TRBD1,TRBV2
TGTGCCAGCAGCGCTACTCTAGGGGATGGCTACACCTTC,CASSATLGDGYTF,.,TRBJ1-2,.,TRBV7-2
TGTGCCAGCAGTCCTCGGACTAGGCCGGATACGCAGTATTTT,CASSPRTRPDTQYF,.,TRBJ2-3,TRBD2,TRBV6-5
TGCGCCAGCAGCCAAGATCGGGGGGACTATGGCTACACCTTC,CASSQDRGDYGYTF,.,TRBJ1-2,.,TRBV4-1
TGTGCCAGCAGCCAACCGGGACTAGCGGGGGGGCTTACCGGGGAGCTGTTTTTT,CASSQPGLAGGLTGELFF,.,TRBJ2-2,TRBD2,TRBV4-2
TGCAGCGCCCGGACAGGGTTAGGCGAGCAGTACTTC,CSARTGLGEQYF,.,TRBJ2-7,TRBD1,TRBV29-1
TGTGCCAGCAGTGAAGTAGCCTGGTACGGGAGCAATCAGCCCCAGCATTTT,CASSEVAWYGSNQPQHF,.,TRBJ1-5,.,TRBV6-1
TGTGCCAGCAGCTTGATGGCTCGGGGGTACACAGATACGCAGTATTTT,CASSLMARGYTDTQYF,once,TRBJ2-3,.,TRBV5-4
TGTGCCAGCAGTTTTCTGAATTCACCCCTCCACTTT,CASSFLNSPLHF,once,TRBJ1-6,.,TRBV27
TGTGCCAGCAGTCCAGGGGGCTCTGGGGCCAACGTCCTGACTTTC,CASSPGGSGANVLTF,.,TRBJ2-6,TRBD1,TRBV27
TGTGCAAGTCGCTTAAACCGGGACAGGGAACGTCAGCAGCCCCAGCATTTT,CASRLNRDRERQQPQHF,.,TRBJ1-5,.,TRBV12-2
TGCGCCAGCAGCGAACCGGGAAGAGGGTATGAGCAGTTCTTC,CASSEPGRGYEQFF,.,TRBJ2-1,.,TRBV5-1
TGTGCCAGTAGTATAGGGGGCGGCTTTGGTCAGCCCCAGCATTTT,CASSIGGGFGQPQHF,.,TRBJ1-5,.,TRBV19
TGCGCCAGCAGTCGACAGGGGACGAACACTGAAGCTTTCTTT,CASSRQGTNTEAFF,.,TRBJ1-1,TRBD1,TRBV23-1
TGCGCCAGCAGCTTGGGGGGACAGGGACAAGCTAACTATGGCTACACCTTC,CASSLGGQGQANYGYTF,.,TRBJ1-2,TRBD1,TRBV5-1
TGTGCCAGCAGCCTAACGGGGACTAGCGGGTACAATGAGCAGTTCTTC,CASSLTGTSGYNEQFF,.,TRBJ2-1,TRBD2,TRBV11-3
TGTGCCAGCAGCCCCCGGGTCGGGGGGACTACAGATACGCAGTATTTT,CASSPRVGGTTDTQYF,.,TRBJ2-3,TRBD2,TRBV14
TGTGCCACCACGGCTAGCGGGGGAAAAGACAATGAGCAGTTCTTC,CATTASGGKDNEQFF,few,TRBJ2-1,TRBD2,TRBV15
TGTGCCAGCAACCACCTCGGGAGGGAAAAACTGTTTTTT,CASNHLGREKLFF,.,TRBJ1-4,.,TRBV7-2
TGTGCCAGCCAAGCTGCAATAGCTAATCAGCCCCAGCATTTT,CASQAAIANQPQHF,.,TRBJ1-5,.,TRBV28
TGTGCCAGCTCAGGCTCCATAGCGGATACGCAGTATTTT,CASSGSIADTQYF,.,TRBJ2-3,.,TRBV18
TGTGCCAGCAGCGTTAGTCCCTATACGCAGTATTTT,CASSVSPYTQYF,.,TRBJ2-3,.,TRBV11-2
TGCAGCGTTCTCCGAAGGGGGCTGGACACCGGGGAGCTGTTTTTT,CSVLRRGLDTGELFF,.,TRBJ2-2,TRBD1,TRBV29-1
TGTGCCAGCAGCAGAGGGCCCTTAGGTGGAGAGACCCAGTACTTC,CASSRGPLGGETQYF,.,TRBJ2-5,.,TRBV7-2
TGTGCCAGCAGTGACACACCAGGGGGTTACCAGCCCCAGCATTTT,CASSDTPGGYQPQHF,.,TRBJ1-5,TRBD1,TRBV27
TGTGCCACCAGCGGATCGGACAGGGGGGAAAACACCATATATTTT,CATSGSDRGENTIYF,.,TRBJ1-3,TRBD1,TRBV15
TGTGCCAGCGGTGCAGATCGCTACGAGCAGTACTTC,CASGADRYEQYF,.,TRBJ2-7,.,TRBV6-1
TGTGCGTCCCAAGCCGGGACAGGGATATACGGCTACACCTTC,CASQAGTGIYGYTF,.,TRBJ1-2,TRBD1,TRBV19
TGCGCCAGTGACAACAGGGAACTCACCGGGGAGCTGTTTTTT,CASDNRELTGELFF,.,TRBJ2-2,.,TRBV10-1
TGCGCCAGCAGCTACGGCCAGCGGAGTGGTGAGCAGTTCTTC,CASSYGQRSGEQFF,.,TRBJ2-1,.,TRBV5-1
TGTGCCAGCAGCGACAGCGGGACGGTGGGAACTGAAGCTTTCTTT,CASSDSGTVGTEAFF,.,TRBJ1-1,.,TRBV7-2
TGTGCCAGCAGCTTAGAAAGGGAGGTTCCCCTCCACTTT,CASSLEREVPLHF,.,TRBJ1-6,.,TRBV7-2
TGTGCCAGCAGCCGACAGGGCTACGAGCAGTACTTC,CASSRQGYEQYF,.,TRBJ2-7,TRBD1,TRBV6-6
TGTGCCTGGAGTGTCCTGACTAGCGGGGGTTACAATGAGCAGTTCTTC,CAWSVLTSGGYNEQFF,.,TRBJ2-1,TRBD2,TRBV30
TGTGCCAGCAGTGAAGCTGGCAGGGACAATCAGCCCCAGCATTTT,CASSEAGRDNQPQHF,.,TRBJ1-5,.,TRBV2
TGTGCCAGCAGCAGGGTACCCTACGAGCAGTACTTC,CASSRVPYEQYF,few,TRBJ2-7,.,TRBV2
TGCGCCAGCAGCTTGCACGGACAGGGCTCTAATTCACCCCTCCACTTT,CASSLHGQGSNSPLHF,.,TRBJ1-6,TRBD1,TRBV5-1
TGTGCCAGCAGCCCCCGGACAGGGGCCCGGGAGCAGTACTTC,CASSPRTGAREQYF,.,TRBJ2-7,TRBD1,TRBV5-8
TGCAGCGTCGACTATAGGACAGGGAACACTGAAGCTTTCTTT,CSVDYRTGNTEAFF,.,TRBJ1-1,TRBD1,TRBV29-1
TGTGCCAGCAGTGCCTCAGGGTTATGGGGTGAAAAACTGTTTTTT,CASSASGLWGEKLFF,once,TRBJ1-4,.,TRBV6-1
TGTGCCAGCATGGCTCAGTTGCTCGGAAACACCATATATTTT,CASMAQLLGNTIYF,.,TRBJ1-3,.,TRBV6-1